This TCR beta chain was captured by sequencing in a study of cytomegalovirus exposure and HLA in healthy donors. Study in general: Per a later analysis, the approximately 690 first-cohort and over 90 validation repertoires shared one platform. Study findings and constraints: One later analysis, an examination of the 120 or so validation repertoires, found that first-cohort TCR clusters tended to co-occur in them.

The CDR3 loop spans 15 amino acids. With V trimmed by 3 bases and J by 6 bases, 9 bases remained unmatched. Germline V gives CDR1 KGHSH, CDR2 LQKENI. Method: immunoSEQ multiplex PCR; TCRdb's copy keeps in-frame clones and lacks some. This sample carries about 44,000 clones, 90% to 95% of them seen once, and the ten largest clones take over 2%. Comments on this clone: Its target is not known.

The source material was PBMCs. This chain links TRBV18 with TRBJ2-7; 9 nucleotides agree with TRBD1. This TCR was recovered from a woman aged 18-29 years in good health and CMV-seronegative. The CDR3 DNA reads as TGTGCCAGCTCACCGTCCCGACAGGGGGGAAGCGAGCAGTACTTC. It is translated as CASSPSRQGGSEQYF.